This TCR beta chain was sequenced during a study of cytomegalovirus exposure and HLA in healthy donors. Study background: Most donors, less than 85% of over 300 genotyped, fell in the Caucasian-associated ancestry cluster.

As concerns this clone: Antigen unknown.

PCR employed 60 Vbeta and 13 Jbeta primers. Produced via immunoSEQ multiplex PCR; TCRdb's table is partial and in-frame only. The sample yields nearly 110,000 clones, roughly 76% seen once. Study-wide points: Some V segments (TRBV6-2 and TRBV6-3 among them) were excluded as indistinguishable. With later analysis, a missense DCLRE1C variant became linked to TCR beta V- and J-gene trimming.

The CDR3 has 15 residues. Germline V gene data show CDR1 as SNHLY and CDR2 as FYNNEI. After removal of 3 bases from V and 6 bases from J, the junction contained 8 bases not matched to a gene. The genes are TRBV2 and TRBJ1-5; TRBD1 matches 7 bases. This sequence was found in a woman aged 50 to 65 in good health and CMV-seropositive. Sequenced sample: PBMCs. The CDR3 protein is CASSDQGGVSQPQHF. CDR3 sequence (DNA): TGTGCCAGCAGTGATCAAGGGGGCGTCTCTCAGCCCCAGCATTTT.